This is a list of T cell receptor beta chains from one sample in a study of T cell responses to AZD1222 COVID-19 vaccine. Measured with immunoSEQ multiplex PCR; TCRdb has only the in-frame clones, and not every one. The table records tens of thousands of clones, about nine tenths of them present only once. Sequenced material: peripheral blood, taken on day 0 of AZD1222 vaccination. These receptors came from an adult in good health. Both conserved end residues are part of each CDR3. The D gene is left open where the match is weak. Where a row states a size, it is once, few, many or the class of an expanded clone; other rows omit it.

TRBV4-2	TRBD1	.	TRBJ1-6	TGTGCCAGCAGCCAAGAAAGGATGGACAGGGGTGGTTCACCCCTCCACTTT	CASSQERMDRGGSPLHF
TRBV20-1	.	.	TRBJ1-1	TGCAGTGCTAGTGTCGGGAGAATGAACACTGAAGCTTTCTTT	CSASVGRMNTEAFF
TRBV9	.	once	TRBJ1-6	TGTGCCAGCAGCGCCCGGGCCCAGGCACCCCTCCACTTT	CASSARAQAPLHF
TRBV7-3	.	few	TRBJ1-2	TGTGCCAGCAGCTTATCGGGAGGGGCGGTTAACTATGGCTACACCTTC	CASSLSGGAVNYGYTF
TRBV5-1	TRBD1	.	TRBJ1-2	TGCGCCAGCAGCGCGGGACAGGGGGGCTATGGCTACACCTTC	CASSAGQGGYGYTF
TRBV21-1	.	.	TRBJ2-3	TGTGCCAGCAGCAAAGTTAACACCCTGGGTTCAGATACGCAGTATTTT	CASSKVNTLGSDTQYF
TRBV18	.	.	TRBJ2-7	TGTGCCAGCTCACCGATGGGCGCGGGAAACGAGCAGTACTTC	CASSPMGAGNEQYF
TRBV4-1	.	.	TRBJ1-2	TGCGCCAGCAGCCAAGTTCCAGAAAGTGCTAGGCGAGGCTACACCTTC	CASSQVPESARRGYTF
TRBV5-1	.	.	TRBJ2-1	TGCGCCAGCAGCTCCTCCGGGACACCTTCCTACAATGAGCAGTTCTTC	CASSSSGTPSYNEQFF
TRBV3-1/TRBV3-2	TRBD2	.	TRBJ2-5	TGTGCCAGCAGCCAAGTTACTAGCGGGGGGGCTCGGGAGACCCAGTACTTC	CASSQVTSGGARETQYF
TRBV27	.	.	TRBJ1-2	TGTGCCAGCAGATTACACAGGGTAACCACCTTC	CASRLHRVTTF
TRBV19	.	.	TRBJ2-6	TGTGCCAGTAGTATCTCGGGGCCTGGGGCCAACGTCCTGACTTTC	CASSISGPGANVLTF
TRBV9	TRBD2	.	TRBJ2-1	TGTGCCAGCAGCCCCCCAGGGCTAGCGGGCAAGAACAATGAGCAGTTCTTC	CASSPPGLAGKNNEQFF
TRBV5-1	.	once	TRBJ2-3	TGCGCCAGCAGCCTAGGTCAGAACACAGATACGCAGTATTTT	CASSLGQNTDTQYF
TRBV5-1	TRBD2	.	TRBJ2-3	TGCGCCAGCAGCTTGGGACTAGCGGGGAACACAGATACGCAGTATTTT	CASSLGLAGNTDTQYF
TRBV20-1	.	.	TRBJ2-3	TGCAGTCCAAGTGGGGGCCCCGAGGGTGGAGATACGCAGTATTTT	CSPSGGPEGGDTQYF
TRBV6-2/TRBV6-3	.	.	TRBJ1-2	TGTGCCAGCAGTTACTCGGGCAGGGGATCGAGAGGCTACACCTTC	CASSYSGRGSRGYTF
TRBV30	.	.	TRBJ1-3	TGTGCCTGGACCCAATCTATACTTGGAAACACCATATATTTT	CAWTQSILGNTIYF
TRBV2	.	.	TRBJ2-7	TGTGCCAGCAGTGAAGCGCTAGGGGGAGCCTACGAGCAGTACTTC	CASSEALGGAYEQYF
TRBV6-2/TRBV6-3	.	.	TRBJ1-2	TGTGCCAGCAGTTACAATCCGGCAGTGTATGGCTACACCTTC	CASSYNPAVYGYTF
TRBV6-5	TRBD2	.	TRBJ2-1	TGTGCCAGCAGGAAACCGGGAGGGGTCAATGAGCAGTTCTTC	CASRKPGGVNEQFF
TRBV25-1	TRBD1	.	TRBJ1-4	TGTGCCAGCAGTGAATCGGGACAGGGGAATGAAAAACTGTTTTTT	CASSESGQGNEKLFF
TRBV19	.	.	TRBJ1-5	TGTGCCAGTAGCGTTAGCACGCTGGGCAATCAGCCCCAGCATTTT	CASSVSTLGNQPQHF
TRBV28	.	.	TRBJ1-3	TGTGCCAGCAGAGTGGGGGGGAAAACTGGAAACACCATATATTTT	CASRVGGKTGNTIYF
TRBV4-2	.	few	TRBJ1-5	TGTGCCAGCAGCCAAGTAAGTACCTCGAACGGTCAGCCCCAGCATTTT	CASSQVSTSNGQPQHF
TRBV5-1	TRBD1	once	TRBJ2-7	TGCGCCAGCAGCAAAGGACAGGGGGACGAGCAGTACTTC	CASSKGQGDEQYF
TRBV5-1	.	.	TRBJ1-3	TGCGCCAGCAGCTTTAGCCAGGGACGGTATGGAAACACCATATATTTT	CASSFSQGRYGNTIYF
TRBV19	.	.	TRBJ2-1	TGTGCCAGTAGTTCACAGGGCTATGAGCAGTTCTTC	CASSSQGYEQFF
TRBV7-9	.	.	TRBJ1-3	TGTGCCAGCAGACTAGCAGAAACTGGAAACACCATATATTTT	CASRLAETGNTIYF
TRBV4-1	.	once	TRBJ1-3	TGCGCCAGCAGCCTAGGTGGTAACTCTGGAAACACCATATATTTT	CASSLGGNSGNTIYF
TRBV11-3	.	.	TRBJ2-7	TGTGCCAGCAGCTTACTCGGGTACTGGTTCGAGCAGTACTTC	CASSLLGYWFEQYF
TRBV30	.	.	TRBJ1-5	TGTGCCTGGAGTGATGGGTATCAGCCCCAGCATTTT	CAWSDGYQPQHF
TRBV6-5	TRBD2	.	TRBJ2-5	TGTGCCAGCATTTGGCGGGGGAGGGAGACCCAGTACTTC	CASIWRGRETQYF
TRBV5-8	TRBD1	.	TRBJ2-7	TGTGCCAGCAGCCTGGGACAGGGGCACTCCTACGAGCAGTACTTC	CASSLGQGHSYEQYF
TRBV12-3/TRBV12-4	.	.	TRBJ1-1	TGTGCCAGCACCGAGGGTAATGAAGCTTTCTTT	CASTEGNEAFF
TRBV3-1/TRBV3-2	.	.	TRBJ2-5	TGTGCCAGCAGCCAAGATCCCAGGGTGGTGGAGACCCAGTACTTC	CASSQDPRVVETQYF
TRBV19	TRBD1	once	TRBJ1-6	TGTGCCAGTAGCCCGGGGACAGGGGTGCGCTCACCCCTCCACTTT	CASSPGTGVRSPLHF
TRBV2	.	.	TRBJ2-5	TGTGCCAGTCCCAGGTACCAAGAGACCCAGTACTTC	CASPRYQETQYF
TRBV10-3	.	.	TRBJ1-5	TGTGCCATCAGTGAGTCGACCGGGACGGATCAGCCCCAGCATTTT	CAISESTGTDQPQHF
TRBV28	TRBD1	once	TRBJ1-2	TGTGCCAGCAGGGACAGGTCGATTGATGGCTACACCTTC	CASRDRSIDGYTF
TRBV6-5	.	.	TRBJ1-5	TGTGCCAGCAGTAAGACGGGTCAGCCCCAGCATTTT	CASSKTGQPQHF
TRBV6-6	TRBD2	.	TRBJ2-7	TGTGCCAGCAGTCCCGGTGCTAGCGGAAACTACGAGCAGTACTTC	CASSPGASGNYEQYF
TRBV28	.	once	TRBJ1-4	TGTGCCAGCAGTTCTCCAAACATACGGCAAAATGAAAAACTGTTTTTT	CASSSPNIRQNEKLFF
TRBV28	.	.	TRBJ1-2	TGTGCCAGCAGGACACCTTCGAAAGGCTACACCTTC	CASRTPSKGYTF